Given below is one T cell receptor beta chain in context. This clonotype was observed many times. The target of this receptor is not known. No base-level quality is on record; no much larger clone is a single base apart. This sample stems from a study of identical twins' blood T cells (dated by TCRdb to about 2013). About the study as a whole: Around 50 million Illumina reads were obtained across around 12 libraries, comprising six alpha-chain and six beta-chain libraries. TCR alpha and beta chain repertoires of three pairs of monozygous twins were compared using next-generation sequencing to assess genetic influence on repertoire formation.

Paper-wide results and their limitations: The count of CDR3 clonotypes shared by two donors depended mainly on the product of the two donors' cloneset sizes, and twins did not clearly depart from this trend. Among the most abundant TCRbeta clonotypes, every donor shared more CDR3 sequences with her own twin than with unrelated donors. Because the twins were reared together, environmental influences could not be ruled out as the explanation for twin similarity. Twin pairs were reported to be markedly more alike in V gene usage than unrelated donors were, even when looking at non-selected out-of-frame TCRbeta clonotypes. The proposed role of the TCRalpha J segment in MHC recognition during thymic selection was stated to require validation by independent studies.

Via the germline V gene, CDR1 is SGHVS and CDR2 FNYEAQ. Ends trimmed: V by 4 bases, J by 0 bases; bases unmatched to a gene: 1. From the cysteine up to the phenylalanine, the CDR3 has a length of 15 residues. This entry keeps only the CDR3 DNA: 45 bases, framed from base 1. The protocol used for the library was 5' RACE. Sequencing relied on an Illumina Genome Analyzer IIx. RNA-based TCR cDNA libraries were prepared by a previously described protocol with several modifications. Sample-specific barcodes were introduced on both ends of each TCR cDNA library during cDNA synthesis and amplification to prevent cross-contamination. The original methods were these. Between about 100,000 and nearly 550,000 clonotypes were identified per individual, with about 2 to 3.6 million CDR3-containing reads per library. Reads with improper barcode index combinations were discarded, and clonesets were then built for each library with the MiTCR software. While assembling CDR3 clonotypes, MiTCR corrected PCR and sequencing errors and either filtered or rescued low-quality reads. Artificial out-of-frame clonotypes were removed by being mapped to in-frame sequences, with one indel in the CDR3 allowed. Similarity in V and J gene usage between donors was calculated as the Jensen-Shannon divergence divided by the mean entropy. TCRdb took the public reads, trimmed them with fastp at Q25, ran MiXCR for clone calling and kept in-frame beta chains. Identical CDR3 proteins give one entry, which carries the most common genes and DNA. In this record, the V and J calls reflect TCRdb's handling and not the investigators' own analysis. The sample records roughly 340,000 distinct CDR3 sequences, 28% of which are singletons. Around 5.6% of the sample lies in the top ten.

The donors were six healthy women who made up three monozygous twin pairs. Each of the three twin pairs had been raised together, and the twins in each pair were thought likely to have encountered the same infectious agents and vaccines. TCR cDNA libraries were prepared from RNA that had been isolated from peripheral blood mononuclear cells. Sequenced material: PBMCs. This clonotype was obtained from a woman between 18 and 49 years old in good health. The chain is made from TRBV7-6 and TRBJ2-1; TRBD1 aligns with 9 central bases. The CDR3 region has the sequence CASSSGQGSYNEQFF. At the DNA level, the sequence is TGTGCCAGCAGCTCGGGACAGGGCTCCTACAATGAGCAGTTCTTC.